The sequence of this T cell receptor beta chain was determined in a study of blood T cell repertoires in COVID-19. Study background: Donors in the United States, Italy and Spain gave samples during acute or convalescent COVID-19.

Authors' methods: It was from reference gene primer amplification that nucleated cell counts were estimated. Only in-frame clones appear in the TCRdb table, and some are missing; sequencing was by immunoSEQ multiplex PCR. The V and J calls and clone size come from that table; D and trimming were worked out from the DNA. The sample carries fewer than 250,000 clones, about 80% recorded once. Participant ages covered about 18 to 89 years across around 25 US areas. In the 2 weeks before study entry, exposed participants met a COVID-19 case, which was PCR-confirmed or clinician-diagnosed. The germline V gene has CDR1 MGHDK and CDR2 SYGVNS. CDR3 size: 15 residues. Trimming left V 3 bases short and J 5 bases short, with 17 bases between.

The specimen was PBMCs or T cells enriched from blood (not recorded which). This rearrangement joins TRBV25-1 to TRBJ2-7; D is possibly TRBD1 (6 bases). The receptor comes from a woman aged 40 to 49 who had been exposed to COVID-19. The CDR3, as DNA: TGTGCCAGCAGTGATCCTGGACAGCCTGGGCACGAGCAGTACTTC. It specifies CASSDPGQPGHEQYF.